Following are 27 T cell receptor beta chains from one sample sequenced in a study of CD8+CD57+ T cells in acquired aplastic anemia. CDR3 and TCR beta VDJ profiling relied on genomic DNA as the template. TCRdb analysed the reads with MiXCR anew, one entry per CDR3 protein. The sample includes about 190,000 distinct CDR3 sequences, less than 70% of them seen just once. Sequencing was carried out using sorted CD4+, CD8+, or CD8+CD57+ T cells (not recorded which) from PBMCs. The source is a human donor in good health, serving as a control.

This clonotype was observed at least ten times. This chain links TRBV14 with TRBJ1-2; TRBD1 might be the D (5 bases). CDR1 SGHDN and CDR2 FVKESK come from the germline V gene. V was clipped by 1 base and J by 4 bases, with 13 bases between them. This CDR3 spans 15 amino acids. CDR3 sequence reads: CASSQALGVGYGYTF. The CDR3, as DNA: TGTGCCAGCAGCCAAGCTCTGGGGGTGGGCTATGGCTACACCTTC.

This clonotype was detected ten times or more. The chain employs TRBV6-5 and TRBJ2-1, with D tentatively TRBD1 or TRBD2 (5 bases each). V lost 0 bases and J lost 5, with 17 bases in between. The germline V gene has CDR1 MNHEY and CDR2 SVGAGI. The CDR3 has 17 amino acids. The CDR3 DNA is TGTGCCAGCAGTTACTCGAGAGAAGGGTGGGGGAACAATGAGCAGTTCTTC. It is translated as CASSYSREGWGNNEQFF.

The chain carries TRBV7-2 and TRBJ2-5; 8 positions agree with TRBD2. CDR1 is SGHTA, CDR2 FQGNSA, per germline. This CDR3 contains 15 residues. Trimming took 2 bases from V and 1 from J; bases not matched to a gene: 3. The CDR3 loop reads CASSLFRGGQETQYF. The DNA for the CDR3 is TGTGCCAGCAGCTTATTCCGGGGGGGCCAAGAGACCCAGTACTTC.

This clonotype was recorded many times. The chain carries TRBV20-1 and TRBJ1-1, with D possibly matching TRBD1 (5 bases). The CDR3 spans 14 residues. Trimming left V 4 bases short and J 2 bases short, with 14 bases between. Germline assignment: CDR1 DFQATT and CDR2 SNEGSKA (reference sequence). CDR3 protein: CSATHRSPNTEAFF. The CDR3 DNA sequence: TGCAGTGCTACCCACAGGTCCCCCAACACTGAAGCTTTCTTT.

This clonotype was observed a few times. The V call is TRBV10-1, the J call TRBJ2-7, with TRBD1 matching over 10 bases. CDR3 size: 18 residues. Looked up from germline, CDR1 is WNHNN and CDR2 is SYGVQD (reference sequence). Trimming took 4 bases from V and 0 from J; bases not matched to a gene: 12. For the CDR3, the DNA is TGCGCCAGCAGTGCGGTAATTTTCGGGACAGGGGTCTCCTACGAGCAGTACTTC. Its protein product is CASSAVIFGTGVSYEQYF.

This clonotype was recorded only once. V is TRBV7-6 and J is TRBJ1-2; 10 bases fit TRBD1. CDR1 and CDR2 (germline): SGHVS, FNYEAQ. The CDR3 sequence is 13 residues long. Germline trimming cut 4 bases from V and 12 bases from J; bases unmatched to any gene: 8. DNA for the CDR3: TGTGCCAGCAGCTCCGGGACAGGGGCTGGAAACACCTTC. Protein product: CASSSGTGAGNTF.

There are a few counts of this clonotype. The chain employs TRBV6-2 or TRBV6-3 and TRBJ1-6; the D gene is possibly TRBD1 (5 bases). The V gene's germline CDR1 is MNHEY and CDR2 SVGEGT. This CDR3 region has 13 residues. Trimming took off 5 bases at V and 7 bases at J, with 9 bases between the two ends. The CDR3 here is CASSGTENSPLHF. DNA of the CDR3: TGTGCCAGCAGTGGGACCGAAAATTCACCCCTCCACTTT.

Notes on this clonotype: Its ends do not fully match the called genes, so a read error is possible. The rearrangement joins TRBV20-1 to TRBJ1-2; 10 bases are a match to TRBD1. Germline lookup yields CDR1 DFQATT and CDR2 SNEGSKA (reference sequence). CDR3 length equals 13 residues. CDR3 sequence (DNA): TGCAGTGCTGTTCGCCCGGGACAGGGGAACATACACTTC. Amino acid sequence: CSAVRPGQGNIHF.

The chain couples TRBV25-1 to TRBJ1-3; TRBD1 agrees at 7 bases. This CDR3 spans 17 amino acids. V shed 4 bases and J 0 bases; nucleotides not matched to a gene: 9. The germline CDR1 and CDR2 sequences are MGHDK and SYGVNS. The DNA for the CDR3 is TGTGCCAGCAGTGCCAGGACAGGCACCAACTCTGGAAACACCATATATTTT. Its protein product is CASSARTGTNSGNTIYF.

The CDR3 DNA reads as TGTGCCAGCAGCCAGGACAGGATGAGCACAGATACGCAGTATTTT. This sequence encodes CASSQDRMSTDTQYF. The chain uses TRBV7-3 and TRBJ2-3; 7 bases line up with TRBD1. The trim removed 5 bases at V and 0 bases at J, leaving 5 bases unmatched. This CDR3 spans 15 amino acids. CDR1 SGHTA and CDR2 FQGTGA come from the germline V gene. The full variable domain, with the rest looked up from reference TRBV7-3 and TRBJ2-3, is GAGVSQTPSNKVTEKGKYVELRCDPISGHTALYWYRQSLGQGPEFLIYFQGTGAADDSGLPNDRFFAVRPEGSVSTLKIQRTERGDSAVYLCASSQDRMSTDTQYFGPGTRLTVL.

Points on this clonotype: One end of the junction does not line up with germline, which may come from a read error. The J gene is TRBJ1-5, the V gene TRBV2; D gene uncertain. The CDR3 loop spans 14 amino acids. The germline V gene has CDR1 SNHLY and CDR2 FYNNEI. For the CDR3, the DNA is TGTGCCAGCAGGGAAGATTCGGTCAATCAGTCTCAGCATTTT. It is translated as CASREDSVNQSQHF.

This clonotype was counted once. The CDR3 region has the DNA TGTGCCACCAGCACCAGACAGGGGGCGGCTTCCTACGAGCAGTACTTC. Its protein is CATSTRQGAASYEQYF. V and J are TRBV15 and TRBJ2-7; TRBD1 matches 10 bases. This CDR3 is 16 amino acids long. Per germline, CDR1 LNHNV and CDR2 YYDKDF (reference sequence). The trim removed 4 bases at V and 1 base at J, leaving 7 bases unmatched.

This clonotype was counted ten times or more. This CDR3 reads CASSRGRRRGETQYF. Written as DNA, the CDR3 is TGTGCCAGCAGCCGGGGGCGCCGGAGAGGAGAGACCCAGTACTTC. This chain links TRBV7-2 with TRBJ2-5; perhaps D is TRBD1 or TRBD2 (6 bases each). The CDR3 runs to 15 residues. Trimming pared 5 bases from V and 4 bases from J, leaving 17 bases between. CDR1 SGHTA and CDR2 FQGNSA come from the germline V gene.

This clonotype was seen at least ten times. Here the CDR3 reads CASGLGKGHLQETQYF. In DNA form, the CDR3 reads TGTGCTAGTGGTTTGGGTAAGGGACACCTCCAAGAGACCCAGTACTTC. The chain combines TRBV12-5 with TRBJ2-5, with TRBD1 as a possible D gene (6 bases). This CDR3 spans 16 amino acids. V lost 1 base and J lost 1, with 13 bases in between. The V gene's germline CDR1 is LGHNT and CDR2 FRNRAP.

This clonotype was detected many times. This rearrangement joins TRBV6-6 to TRBJ1-5; D might be TRBD1 (5 bases). V was clipped by 0 bases and J by 4 bases, with 16 bases between them. CDR1 is MNHNY, CDR2 SVGAGI, per germline (reference sequence). This CDR3 has 17 amino acids. CDR3 DNA: TGTGCCAGCAGTTACTCAAGCGACAGTGGGCCTAATCAGCCCCAGCATTTT. The encoded protein is CASSYSSDSGPNQPQHF.

V and J are TRBV28 and TRBJ1-5, with no clear D. The CDR3 runs to 16 residues. Trimming took 3 bases from V and 3 from J, leaving 15 bases between them. CDR1 and CDR2 from the germline V gene are MDHEN and SYDVKM. The CDR3 DNA is TGTGCCAGCAGTTTCGTAGCTCCAACACACAATCAGCCCCAGCATTTT. Translation gives CASSFVAPTHNQPQHF.

CDR3 sequence: CSAKGLAGDTYEQYF. The CDR3 DNA is TGCAGTGCTAAAGGACTAGCGGGGGACACCTACGAGCAGTACTTC. The J gene is TRBJ2-7, the V gene TRBV20-1, with 13 bases lining up with TRBD2. The CDR3 is made up of 15 amino acids. Trimming cost V 4 bases and J 2 bases; bases outside gene matches: 5. Germline values: CDR1 DFQATT, CDR2 SNEGSKA (reference sequence).

This clonotype was seen many times. This chain joins TRBV2 and TRBJ1-6; no clear D. With 5 bases removed from V and 3 bases from J, the gap between germline ends came to 11 bases. Germline assignment: CDR1 SNHLY and CDR2 FYNNEI. The CDR3 is 15 amino acids. The CDR3 reads CASSPQDNYNSPLHF. The CDR3 nucleotides read TGTGCCAGCAGTCCTCAAGACAACTATAATTCACCCCTCCACTTT.

The V gene is TRBV19, the J gene TRBJ2-7; no reliable D call. The CDR3 loop spans 13 amino acids. Trimming shortened V by 0 bases and J by 2 bases, and 5 bases separated the two germline ends. The germline gives CDR1 LNHDA, CDR2 SQIVND (reference sequence). The CDR3 spells CASSIDITYEQYF. For the CDR3, the DNA is TGTGCCAGTAGTATAGATATTACCTACGAGCAGTACTTC.

In this sample, this clonotype turned up many times. V usage is TRBV9 and J usage is TRBJ1-2; 9 bases map to TRBD1. The CDR3 has 15 amino acids. The trim removed 0 bases at V and 4 bases at J, leaving 4 bases unmatched. The germline V gene encodes CDR1 SGDLS and CDR2 YYNGEE. The CDR3 here is CASSVVGQGFYGYTF. Here the CDR3 DNA reads TGTGCCAGCAGCGTAGTGGGACAGGGTTTCTATGGCTACACCTTC.

In its sample, this clonotype was seen a few times. This chain uses TRBV11-2 with TRBJ1-3; possibly TRBD1 for D (6 bases). Germline CDR1 and CDR2: SGHAT and FQNNGV. This CDR3 has 16 amino acids. Trimming pared 1 base from V and 0 bases from J, leaving 10 bases between. CDR3 protein: CASSLGGALSGNTIYF. The CDR3 bases are TGTGCCAGCAGCTTAGGGGGGGCCCTCTCTGGAAACACCATATATTTT. Together with reference TRBV11-2 and TRBJ1-3, the CDR3 gives the full variable domain: EAGVAQSPRYKIIEKRQSVAFWCNPISGHATLYWYQQILGQGPKLLIQFQNNGVVDDSQLPKDRFSAERLKGVDSTLKIQPAKLEDSAVYLCASSLGGALSGNTIYFGEGSWLTVV.

The rearrangement joins TRBV5-1 to TRBJ2-5; 7 nucleotides agree with TRBD1. The CDR3 extends over 16 amino acids. The V and J ends lost 2 bases and 1 base, in that order; junction bases with no gene match: 8. Germline assignment: CDR1 SGHRS and CDR2 YFSETQ. CDR3 amino acids: CASSLGQAEGQETQYF. DNA of the CDR3: TGCGCCAGCAGCTTAGGACAGGCTGAGGGCCAAGAGACCCAGTACTTC. The whole variable domain, filled in from reference TRBV5-1 and TRBJ2-5, reads KAGVTQTPRYLIKTRGQQVTLSCSPISGHRSVSWYQQTPGQGLQFLFEYFSETQRNKGNFPGRFSGRQFSNSRSEMNVSTLELGDSALYLCASSLGQAEGQETQYFGPGTRLLVL.

This clonotype occurred many times. The CDR3 bases are TGTGCCAGCAGCCAAGTAGTGAATACGCAGTATTTT. Protein sequence: CASSQVVNTQYF. The chain links TRBV14 to TRBJ2-3; D not resolved. With 1 base removed from V and 7 bases from J, the gap between germline ends came to 6 bases. The germline gives CDR1 SGHDN, CDR2 FVKESK. CDR3 length: 12 amino acids.

The genes are TRBV5-5 and TRBJ1-2; the D gene is possibly TRBD1 (6 bases). Germline V gene lookup returns CDR1 SGHKS and CDR2 YYEKEE (reference sequence). The V end lost 5 bases, the J end lost 6 bases, and 14 bases lay between the germline ends. The CDR3 extends over 13 amino acids. The CDR3 nucleotides read TGTGCCAGCAGTTCGCGGGGGCGGGATGGCTACACCTTC. Residues: CASSSRGRDGYTF.

This clonotype was picked up one time. The V gene is TRBV28, the J gene TRBJ2-7; 7 bases agree with TRBD1. J lost 0 bases, V lost 3 bases, and 5 bases had no gene match. The CDR3 totals 15 residues. CDR1 MDHEN and CDR2 SYDVKM come from the germline V gene. The CDR3 nucleotides read TGTGCCAGCAGTTTGACAGGGACCAGCTCCTACGAGCAGTACTTC. This sequence encodes CASSLTGTSSYEQYF.

V and J are TRBV14 and TRBJ1-2; tentative D call: TRBD1 (5 bases). Trimming left V 0 bases short and J 8 bases short, with 13 bases between. The length of the CDR3 is 14 residues. Germline V gene sequence: CDR1 SGHDN, CDR2 FVKESK. This chain's CDR3 is CASSQDLSGSGYTF. CDR3 bases: TGTGCCAGCAGCCAAGATTTATCAGGGTCCGGCTACACCTTC. The whole variable domain, remainder taken from reference TRBV14 and TRBJ1-2, is EAGVTQFPSHSVIEKGQTVTLRCDPISGHDNLYWYRRVMGKEIKFLLHFVKESKQDESGMPNNRFLAERTGGTYSTLKVQPAELEDSGVYFCASSQDLSGSGYTFGSGTRLTVV.

In its sample, this clonotype was seen many times. The rearrangement joins TRBV7-3 to TRBJ1-6; weak D call: TRBD1 (5 bases). Between the trimmed V and J ends, which lost 3 bases and 6 bases, there was a span of 12 bases. Germline V CDR1 and CDR2: SGHTA, FQGTGA. This CDR3 is 15 amino acids long. The CDR3 DNA reads TGTGCCAGCAGCTTGGAGGGGTTTGGTAATTCACCCCTCCACTTT. Translated, it gives CASSLEGFGNSPLHF.